The clone carrying this T cell receptor (beta chain) has a handful of counts. A read error may produce the germline difference seen at one junction end. TCRdb reanalysed the RACE reads using MiXCR and keeps one entry per CDR3 protein. The data contain fewer than 200,000 distinct CDR3 sequences, roughly 30% of them singletons. These data originate in a study of human T cells and chemical hapten exposure. CDR1 LNHDA and CDR2 SQIVND come from the germline V gene (reference sequence). There are 14 residues in the CDR3. Time point: pre-sensitization, week 0. Stated treatment: therapeutic diphenylcyclopropenone sensitization with weekly scalp DPC.

This clonotype originated in a woman in her 30s with alopecia areata. Some clones in this sample may be carry-over from other donors' samples. The chain links TRBV19 to TRBJ2-1; D call uncertain. The sequences come from whole blood, collected in connection with sensitization to the hapten diphenylcyclopropenone (DPC). The CDR3 sequence is CASSLISSCNEQFF. CDR3 bases: TGTGCCAGTAGTTTAATTAGCTCCTGCAATGAGCAGTTCTTC.